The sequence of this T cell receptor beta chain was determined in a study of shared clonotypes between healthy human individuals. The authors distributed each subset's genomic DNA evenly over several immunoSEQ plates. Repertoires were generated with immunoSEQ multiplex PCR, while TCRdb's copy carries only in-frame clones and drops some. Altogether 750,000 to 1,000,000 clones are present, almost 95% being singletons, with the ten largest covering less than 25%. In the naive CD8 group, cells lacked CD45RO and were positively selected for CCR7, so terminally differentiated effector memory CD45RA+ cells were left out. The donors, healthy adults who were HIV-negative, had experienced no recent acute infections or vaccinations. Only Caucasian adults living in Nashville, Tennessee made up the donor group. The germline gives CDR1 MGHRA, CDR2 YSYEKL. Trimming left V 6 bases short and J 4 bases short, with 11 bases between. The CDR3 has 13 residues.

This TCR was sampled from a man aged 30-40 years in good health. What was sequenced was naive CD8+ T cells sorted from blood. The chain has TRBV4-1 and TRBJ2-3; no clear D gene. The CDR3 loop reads CASRDRTADTQYF. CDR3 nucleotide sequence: TGCGCCAGCAGGGACCGGACGGCAGATACGCAGTATTTT.